This TCR beta chain was captured by sequencing in a study of shared clonotypes between healthy human individuals. Clones were sequenced by immunoSEQ multiplex PCR, and TCRdb holds only the in-frame ones, with some missing. The sample lists some 500,000 clones; about 96% were seen once. Per germline, CDR1 SGHNT and CDR2 YYREEE (reference sequence). This CDR3 region has 16 residues. Trimming pared 4 bases from V and 2 bases from J, leaving 13 bases between. The source of this sequence is a woman under 40 in good health. This chain joins TRBV5-4 and TRBJ2-6; D is unclear. Sequenced input: naive CD4+ T cells sorted from blood. As for subset: CD45RA+ positively selected. This CDR3 is CASSPGPFTGANVLTF. Here the CDR3 DNA reads TGTGCCAGCAGCCCCGGTCCATTCACTGGGGCCAACGTCCTGACTTTC.